The subject of this entry is one TCR beta chain. No cognate antigen has been identified for it. The sample holds no much larger clone one base away, and base qualities are not on file. This specimen's time point label, interpreted: week 23, last vaccination. Each vaccine dose was 300 ug of a 20-mer mutant IDH1 peptide in Montanide, given subcutaneously with topical imiquimod. Donors had newly diagnosed WHO grade 3 or 4 IDH1-mutant astrocytomas with loss of nuclear ATRX. The samples were drawn from NOA16, a multicentre, single-arm, open-label phase I trial in Germany that tested a mutant IDH1 peptide vaccine in humans for the first time. The DNeasy Blood and Tissue Kit was used to extract genomic DNA from EDTA blood for TCRB sequencing. Library method: the immunoSEQ multiplex PCR assay. Following the manufacturer's protocol, the hsTCRB Kit was used to amplify rearranged TCR beta chain sequences. Sequencing of TCRB libraries was carried out on an Illumina MiSeq. As for the original processing: The kit vendor's proprietary platform handled demultiplexing, trimming and gene mapping. The immuneACCESS repertoire file appears here via TCRdb, limited to in-frame rearrangements. These files lack a portion of the clones; in checked studies, under half of the deficit traces to unresolved V genes, and the cause of the others is not known. The DNA was the basis for D and trimming; V, J and clone size are from that table. Across this sample there are 40,000 or so clones, with around 85% seen only once. The top ten hold about 2.2% of the sample.

These data belong to a study of a mutant IDH1 vaccine in newly diagnosed glioma (dated by TCRdb to 2020 to 2023). Study-wide context: Eight vaccinations were administered to patients in weeks 1, 3, 5, 7, 11, 15, 19 and 23, corresponding to visits V03 through V10. In the chemotherapy-containing groups, vaccination started alongside temozolomide cycles, whereas in patients who had radiotherapy alone it started 4-6 weeks after radiotherapy. The approximately 32 treated patients were approximately 62% male and roughly 40% female, with a mean age of 40.4 years. Prior to enrollment, standard therapy consisting of radiotherapy alone, temozolomide alone, or radiochemotherapy with temozolomide had been administered to patients, with the combination being received by most patients. Peripheral blood was drawn at six visits: V03 (baseline), V05, V07, V10, V12 and V13. Longitudinal TCRB deep sequencing was done for 25 to 30 treated patients, wherever samples were available for exploratory analyses.

Trimming costs V 4 bases and J 3 bases, and their ends lie 13 bases apart. The CDR3 runs 14 amino acids, cysteine and phenylalanine included. Only CDR3 DNA is held: 42 bases, read in frame from base 1. Looking up the germline V gene (reference sequence) yields CDR1 SGHNT and CDR2 YYREEE. General study outcomes and caveats: No apparent relationship was observed between pseudoprogression and alterations in the top peripheral T cell clonotypes detected by TCRB sequencing. Immune responses induced by the vaccine were seen in approximately 93% of patients across multiple MHC alleles. It was noted by the authors that analyses of patient blood samples could not be reproduced owing to sample limitations. Availability determined which PBMC samples were chosen for TCRB deep sequencing.

The starting material was PBMCs, obtained from a glioma patient whose treatment included an IDH1 peptide vaccine. The chain employs TRBV5-4 and TRBJ2-5, and possibly TRBD2, on 6 matching bases. The sequence was obtained from a woman under 30 with glioma. Some clones in this sample may be carry-over from other donors' samples. The CDR3 protein sequence reads: CASSRGLLEETQYF. The nucleotide sequence is given as TGTGCCAGCAGCAGGGGACTGTTAGAAGAGACCCAGTACTTC.